The entry below describes one TCR beta chain. Losses at the gene ends were 4 bases for V and 5 bases for J; bases not matched to a gene: 9. The germline gives CDR1 MNHEY, CDR2 SVGEGT. The CDR3 length is 15 residues. The sample is drawn from a study of control samples from healthy donors and cancer patients. Profiling relied on immunoSEQ multiplex PCR, and the TCRdb table lists in-frame clones only, not all of them. The sample holds around 150,000 clones, over 85% seen once. The sequence was obtained from a woman between 40 and 55 years old in good health. V gene TRBV6-2 or TRBV6-3 combines with J gene TRBJ2-5, with 8 positions matching TRBD1. The sequencing sample was made of blood. The CDR3 protein is CASSSRTGTKETQYF. The CDR3 DNA reads as TGTGCCAGCAGTTCCAGGACAGGGACCAAGGAGACCCAGTACTTC.